The 15 T cell receptor beta chains given below trace back to one sample, sequenced in a study of identical twins. TCRdb reprocessed the 5' RACE reads with MiXCR, giving one entry per CDR3 protein. The sample shows about 240,000 distinct CDR3 sequences, 6% to 8.5% of them seen only once. The same data also contributed to another study, on yellow fever vaccine responses in identical twins.

Sequenced sample: CD8+ T cells sorted from blood. All receptors come from a woman between 18 and 30 years old in good health.

This chain links TRBV27 with TRBJ2-1, with 8 bases lining up with TRBD2. Germline assignment: CDR1 MNHEY and CDR2 SMNVEV (reference sequence). The CDR3 has 15 amino acids. Trimming removed 3 bases from V and 4 bases from J; junction bases left unmatched: 5. The CDR3 sequence: CASSFGREVYNEQFF. The CDR3 nucleotides are TGTGCCAGCAGTTTTGGGCGGGAGGTGTACAATGAGCAGTTCTTC.

In its sample, this clonotype was seen a few times. The chain has TRBV24-1 and TRBJ1-2; D is unresolved. CDR1 KGHDR and CDR2 SFDVKD come from the germline V gene. Trimming pared 3 bases from V and 7 bases from J, leaving 8 bases between. The CDR3 extends over 12 amino acids. CDR3 bases: TGTGCCACCAGTGATCTGGGTATTGGCTACACCTTC. It is translated as CATSDLGIGYTF.

In this sample, this clonotype turned up many times. This rearrangement joins TRBV29-1 to TRBJ2-1, with unresolved D. V shed 4 bases and J shed 4 bases, with 11 bases lying between them. There are 13 residues in the CDR3. CDR1 SQVTM and CDR2 ANQGSEA come from the germline V gene. The CDR3 here is CSVGEDGYNEQFF. The CDR3 DNA sequence: TGCAGCGTTGGAGAAGACGGTTACAATGAGCAGTTCTTC.

This clonotype was picked up a small number of times. The chain has TRBV29-1 and TRBJ2-7, with 8 bases aligning to TRBD1. V trimming: 7 bases; J trimming: 11 bases; junction bases outside the gene matches: 13. The CDR3 consists of 12 residues. The germline gives CDR1 SQVTM, CDR2 ANQGSEA. CDR3 protein: CSELDRVWIKYV. CDR3 nucleotides: TGCAGCGAGCTGGACAGGGTCTGGATTAAGTACGTC.

The chain joins TRBV29-1 to TRBJ2-5; D might be TRBD2 (5 bases). The length of the CDR3 is 15 residues. The V end lost 0 bases, the J end lost 8 bases, and 19 bases lay between the germline ends. Germline lookup yields CDR1 SQVTM and CDR2 ANQGSEA. The CDR3 is CSVEEGSDTGLTQYF. The CDR3 bases are TGCAGCGTTGAAGAGGGGTCAGACACCGGACTTACCCAGTACTTC. The full variable domain, its missing parts supplied by reference TRBV29-1 and TRBJ2-5, is SAVISQKPSRDICQRGTSLTIQCQVDSQVTMMFWYRQQPGQSLTLIATANQGSEATYESGFVIDKFPISRPNLTFSTLTVSNMSPEDSSIYLCSVEEGSDTGLTQYFGPGTRLLVL.

This clonotype was found a few times. The rearrangement links TRBV7-2 to TRBJ1-1; weak D call: TRBD1 (6 bases). V gave up 0 bases and J gave up 0 bases, with 11 bases separating them. This CDR3 has 16 residues. From germline, CDR1 is SGHTA and CDR2 FQGNSA. The CDR3, as DNA: TGTGCCAGCAGCTTAGCGTTGGGGGCCATGAACACTGAAGCTTTCTTT. Amino acid sequence: CASSLALGAMNTEAFF.

The chain combines TRBV4-2 with TRBJ2-1; D remains unclear. The V gene lost 0 bases and the J gene lost 4 bases, with 13 bases spanning the gap. CDR1 and CDR2 (germline): LGHNA, YNFKEQ. The CDR3 runs 16 residues. CDR3 DNA: TGTGCCAGCAGCCAAGATAGAGGCCCACTATACAATGAGCAGTTCTTC. This translates into CASSQDRGPLYNEQFF.

This clonotype came up many times. The chain uses TRBV28 and TRBJ2-1; 13 positions match TRBD2. CDR3 length: 14 amino acids. Trimming removed 5 bases from V and 7 bases from J; junction bases left unmatched: 2. CDR1 and CDR2 (germline): MDHEN, SYDVKM. CDR3 residues: CASSGTSGMNEQFF. CDR3 sequence (DNA): TGTGCCAGCAGTGGGACTAGCGGGATGAATGAGCAGTTCTTC.

This clonotype was observed a single time. One end of the junction is discordant with germline, which a read error may explain. V usage is TRBV3-1 and J usage is TRBJ2-1; TRBD2 matches at 11 bases. CDR1 LGHDT and CDR2 YNNKEL come from the germline V gene (reference sequence). The CDR3 contains 16 residues. The CDR3 coding sequence is TGTGCCACCAGCCCTTATAGCGGGAGGGGGCTCTATGAGCAGTTCTTC. Amino acids: CATSPYSGRGLYEQFF.

V is TRBV7-9 and J is TRBJ2-3; D gene uncertain. Germline assignment: CDR1 SEHNR and CDR2 FQNEAQ (reference sequence). CDR3 length: 15 residues. V gave up 4 bases and J gave up 2 bases, with 13 bases separating them. Written as DNA, the CDR3 is TGTGCCAGCAGCTCGCCCGGAGAGCCCACAGATACGCAGTATTTT. Its translation: CASSSPGEPTDTQYF.

There are a few counts of this clonotype. V usage is TRBV5-1 and J usage is TRBJ1-1; D unresolved. V lost 0 bases and J lost 0, with 12 bases in between. The CDR3 is made up of 16 amino acids. Germline V gives CDR1 SGHRS, CDR2 YFSETQ. In DNA form, the CDR3 reads TGCGCCAGCAGCTTGGTAGCTCGGGATATGAACACTGAAGCTTTCTTT. It yields the protein CASSLVARDMNTEAFF.

This clonotype has at least ten counts. V gene TRBV10-2 combines with J gene TRBJ2-1; TRBD1 agrees at 7 bases. There are 15 residues in the CDR3. CDR1 and CDR2 (germline): WSHSY, SAAADI. V trimming: 2 bases; J trimming: 5 bases; junction bases outside the gene matches: 6. The CDR3 DNA sequence: TGCGCCAGCAGTGAGCGAGGGGGCGCGGACAATGAGCAGTTCTTC. Translated, it gives CASSERGGADNEQFF.

This clonotype has a handful of counts. The chain employs TRBV9 and TRBJ2-1; TRBD2 might be the D (6 bases). V lost 0 bases, J lost 9 bases, and 13 bases lay in between. The CDR3 sequence is 14 residues long. Germline-derived CDR1 and CDR2 are SGDLS and YYNGEE. CDR3 region: CASSVGLVSGEQFF. CDR3 DNA sequence: TGTGCCAGCAGCGTAGGACTAGTTAGTGGTGAGCAGTTCTTC.

This clonotype was detected only a few times. V and J are TRBV12-3 or TRBV12-4 and TRBJ2-3; the match to TRBD1 covers 7 bases. CDR3 length: 14 amino acids. V shed 6 bases and J 6 bases; nucleotides not matched to a gene: 9. CDR3 residues: CASSLTGVADTQYF. The CDR3 DNA reads TGTGCCAGCAGCCTAACAGGGGTCGCCGATACGCAGTATTTT.

This clonotype was counted only a few times. This sequence joins TRBV5-5 and TRBJ1-5; D gene ambiguous. V was pared by 0 bases and J by 3 bases, with 7 bases between. The CDR3 totals 14 residues. Germline CDR1 is SGHKS and CDR2 is YYEKEE (reference sequence). The CDR3 region has the DNA TGTGCCAGCAGCTTGGGGCAGGACAATCAGCCCCAGCATTTT. Translated: CASSLGQDNQPQHF.